A single sample gave rise to the 4 T cell receptor beta chains below, sequenced in a study of cytomegalovirus exposure and HLA in healthy donors. In the PCR, 60 Vbeta and 13 Jbeta primers were used. Generated by immunoSEQ multiplex PCR, the TCRdb table keeps only in-frame clones and is missing some. The sample holds some 170,000 clones; about four fifths are singletons and the top ten take about 13%. The sequencing sample was made of PBMCs. These receptors came from a woman between 45 and 60 years old in good health and CMV-seronegative.

The chain joins TRBV7-2 to TRBJ1-2; 8 nucleotides match TRBD1. Trimming took 0 bases from V and 5 from J; bases not matched to a gene: 5. Germline V gives CDR1 SGHTA, CDR2 FQGNSA. The CDR3 has 15 residues. CDR3 sequence (DNA): TGTGCCAGCAGCTTAGCGGACAGGGAAGTATATGGCTACACCTTC. Translation: CASSLADREVYGYTF.

The chain uses TRBV7-2 and TRBJ2-7; 9 nucleotides line up with TRBD2. Germline CDR1 reads SGHTA; CDR2 reads FQGNSA. The trim removed 2 bases at V and 5 bases at J, leaving 10 bases unmatched. This CDR3 spans 16 amino acids. The chain's CDR3 is CASSLSGGRVYDEQYF. DNA of the CDR3: TGTGCCAGCAGCTTATCTGGCGGGAGGGTTTATGACGAGCAGTACTTC.

Concerning this clone: This sample includes further DNA sequences coding for the same CDR3. The CDR3 nucleotides read TGTGCCAGCAGTTCAGGGGGCCTAAGCACTGAAGCTTTCTTT. This encodes CASSSGGLSTEAFF. The rearrangement links TRBV6-6 to TRBJ1-1, with 8 bases aligning to TRBD1. The CDR3 runs 14 residues. Germline trimming cut 4 bases from V and 4 bases from J; bases unmatched to any gene: 5. Germline CDR1 MNHNY, CDR2 SVGAGI (reference sequence).

The genes are TRBV6-5 and TRBJ2-5, with TRBD2 identical over 9 bases. The J call may be incorrect, as the DNA end agrees better with TRBJ2-7. In germline, CDR1 is MNHEY, CDR2 SVGAGI. This CDR3 is built from 14 residues. In nucleotides, the CDR3 is TGTGCCAGCAGGATTAGCGGGGGATCCTACGAGCAGTACTTC. Translated, it gives CASRISGGSYEQYF.